These 13 T cell receptor beta chains share one sample of origin, sequenced in a study of blood T cell repertoires in COVID-19. Using immunoSEQ multiplex PCR, the repertoire was profiled, and TCRdb retains in-frame clones only, with some absent. The sample yields 110,000 to 150,000 clones, around nine tenths seen once. The specimen was peripheral blood. The receptors stem from a human donor in a cohort sampled during active COVID-19.

V usage is TRBV21-1 and J usage is TRBJ2-1; TRBD1, the D gene given by the table, was not confirmed from the DNA. TRBV21-1 corresponds to a pseudogene. The CDR3 has 13 residues. CDR3 nucleotide sequence: TGTGCCAGCAGCATGACAGGGGGCAATGAGCAGTTCTTC. Amino acids: CASSMTGGNEQFF.

The V call is TRBV23-1, the J call TRBJ2-5; weak D call: TRBD2 (5 bases). TRBV23-1 is an open reading frame, and its role is uncertain. V lost 0 bases and J lost 0, with 11 bases in between. The CDR3 extends over 16 amino acids. CDR3 protein: CASSQSQRKYQETQYF. CDR3 sequence (DNA): TGCGCCAGCAGTCAATCTCAGCGGAAGTACCAAGAGACCCAGTACTTC.

The chain couples TRBV3-1 (or the pseudogene TRBV3-2) to TRBJ2-7, with 7 bases matching TRBD1. The ends lost 4 bases at V and 5 bases at J; junction bases unmatched: 14. CDR3 size: 16 residues. Germline loops: CDR1 LGHDT, CDR2 YNNKEL (reference sequence). CDR3 residues: CASSRGPDRLYHEQYF. In nucleotides, the CDR3 is TGTGCCAGCAGCCGGGGGCCGGACAGGCTATATCACGAGCAGTACTTC.

The chain uses TRBV28 and TRBJ1-5; TRBD1 agrees at 7 bases. CDR1 is MDHEN, CDR2 SYDVKM, per germline. V lost 5 bases and J lost 5; bases outside the gene matches: 3. This CDR3 is 13 amino acids long. DNA for the CDR3: TGTGCCAGCAGTGGTGACAGGGATCAGCCCCAGCATTTT. Translated: CASSGDRDQPQHF.

This chain uses TRBV5-6 with TRBJ1-5; TRBD1 matches at 7 bases. CDR1 is SGHDT, CDR2 YYEEEE, per germline. The CDR3 runs to 16 residues. V was clipped by 6 bases and J by 5 bases; unmatched bases: 14. DNA of the CDR3: TGTGCCAGCACCCTCCACAGGGGATTGGAGGATCAGCCCCAGCATTTT. This sequence encodes CASTLHRGLEDQPQHF.

This chain uses TRBV7-6 with TRBJ1-1, with D possibly being TRBD1 (5 bases). The V gene's germline CDR1 is SGHVS and CDR2 FNYEAQ. Trimming stripped 1 base from V and 1 base from J, with 10 bases between. The CDR3 extends over 15 amino acids. The DNA of the CDR3 is TGTGCCAGCAGCTTAGGGCGGGGCGCGAACACTGAAGCTTTCTTT. This translates into CASSLGRGANTEAFF.

This chain connects TRBV7-8 to TRBJ2-1; TRBD2 matches at 11 bases. There are 19 residues in the CDR3. CDR1 and CDR2 from the germline V gene are SGHVS and FQNEAQ. V shed 0 bases, J shed 0 bases, and the junction held 7 bases outside the gene matches. The CDR3 region has the DNA TGTGCCAGCAGCTTAGCGCTGATAGCGGGGGGGAGCTCCTACAATGAGCAGTTCTTC. Its protein product is CASSLALIAGGSSYNEQFF.

Here the CDR3 reads CASSQAGSQGLFF. In DNA form, the CDR3 reads TGTGCCAGCAGCCAAGCCGGGTCCCAGGGGCTGTTTTTT. The chain combines TRBV3-1 (or the pseudogene TRBV3-2) with TRBJ2-2; D is perhaps TRBD1 (5 bases). Germline lookup yields CDR1 LGHDT and CDR2 YNNKEL (reference sequence). The CDR3 totals 13 residues. Trimming left V 1 base short and J 13 bases short, with 13 bases between.

This clone was seen just once. This chain joins TRBV30 and TRBJ2-5, with 9 nucleotides matching TRBD2. J gave up 5 bases and V 0 bases, and 7 bases lay outside the gene matches. This CDR3 region has 15 residues. The germline V gene has CDR1 GTSNPN and CDR2 SVGIG (reference sequence). CDR3 residues: CAWSVRRGGAETQYF. The CDR3 DNA sequence: TGTGCCTGGAGTGTACGTCGCGGGGGGGCCGAGACCCAGTACTTC. Variable domain in full (rest from reference TRBV30 and TRBJ2-5): SQTIHQWPATLVQPVGSPLSLECTVEGTSNPNLYWYRQAAGRGLQLLFYSVGIGQISSEVPQNLSASRPQDRQFILSSKKLLLSDSGFYLCAWSVRRGGAETQYFGPGTRLLVL.

The chain joins TRBV5-1 to TRBJ2-1, with TRBD1 matching over 9 bases. The germline V gene has CDR1 SGHRS and CDR2 YFSETQ. V dropped 0 bases and J dropped 7; count of bases not matched to a gene: 8. This CDR3 comprises 16 residues. The CDR3 spells CASSLEGQGALNEQFF. CDR3 nucleotides: TGCGCCAGCAGCTTGGAGGGACAGGGAGCATTGAATGAGCAGTTCTTC.

This chain's CDR3 is CASTPGGGYGYTF. The CDR3 DNA follows: TGTGCCAGTACACCGGGCGGGGGGTATGGCTACACCTTC. This chain links TRBV28 with TRBJ1-2; a weak D match, TRBD1 (5 bases). Germline CDR1 and CDR2: MDHEN and SYDVKM. The CDR3 has 13 amino acids. Trimming left V 9 bases short and J 5 bases short, with 16 bases between.

This clone is labeled as medium-sized. This chain links TRBV4-1 with TRBJ2-7, with no clear D. This CDR3 contains 14 residues. V was shortened by 1 base and J by 7 bases, with 14 bases between the two germline ends. Germline V CDR1 and CDR2: MGHRA, YSYEKL. The CDR3 nucleotides are TGCGCCAGCAGCCAAGCCCTACCTGTCGGGGAGCAGTACTTC. Translated: CASSQALPVGEQYF.

The rearrangement joins TRBV9 to TRBJ2-1; D not certain. The V gene's germline CDR1 is SGDLS and CDR2 YYNGEE. The CDR3 consists of 12 residues. V lost 3 bases and J 4 bases, leaving 5 bases between the germline ends. The CDR3 nucleotides are TGTGCCAGCAGCGGAGAGTACAATGAGCAGTTCTTC. This sequence encodes CASSGEYNEQFF.